A selection of T cell receptor beta chains follows, all from one sample in a study of blood T cell repertoires in COVID-19. Clones were sequenced by immunoSEQ multiplex PCR, and TCRdb holds only the in-frame ones, with some missing. The data show approximately 380,000 clones, 88% seen once. The sequenced sample consisted of PBMCs or T cells enriched from blood (not recorded which). The source is a woman aged 18-29 years who had recovered from COVID-19. CDR3s include the opening cysteine and the closing phenylalanine or tryptophan. The D gene is left open where the match is weak. Size is stated for part of the rows, as once, few or many counts, or as a class when the clone is expanded.

clone_size: few
j_call: TRBJ2-2
v_call: TRBV11-2
d_call: -
cdr3_aa: CATIQGVELFF
cdr3_nt: TGTGCCACCATACAGGGAGTAGAGCTGTTTTTT

clone_size: -
j_call: TRBJ2-2
v_call: TRBV14
d_call: TRBD1
cdr3_aa: CASSLPGQNPTGELFF
cdr3_nt: TGTGCCAGCAGCCTACCGGGACAGAATCCGACCGGGGAGCTGTTTTTT

clone_size: -
j_call: TRBJ1-2
v_call: TRBV29-1
d_call: TRBD1
cdr3_aa: CSAGGLAGQGNGYTF
cdr3_nt: TGCAGCGCGGGGGGACTAGCGGGACAGGGGAACGGCTACACCTTC

clone_size: once
j_call: TRBJ1-2
v_call: TRBV19
d_call: -
cdr3_aa: CASENRISYTF
cdr3_nt: TGTGCCAGTGAGAATCGAATAAGCTACACCTTC

clone_size: -
j_call: TRBJ2-2
v_call: TRBV28
d_call: TRBD1
cdr3_aa: CASSLWDRAYGELFF
cdr3_nt: TGTGCCAGCAGTTTATGGGACAGGGCGTACGGGGAGCTGTTTTTT

clone_size: -
j_call: TRBJ2-3
v_call: TRBV7-9
d_call: -
cdr3_aa: CASSLGLRFSTDTQYF
cdr3_nt: TGTGCCAGCAGCTTAGGGTTGCGATTTAGCACAGATACGCAGTATTTT

clone_size: -
j_call: TRBJ2-1
v_call: TRBV30
d_call: TRBD2
cdr3_aa: CAWGLAGGLSSYNEQFF
cdr3_nt: TGTGCCTGGGGGCTAGCGGGGGGCCTCAGCTCCTACAATGAGCAGTTCTTC

clone_size: -
j_call: TRBJ1-1
v_call: TRBV29-1
d_call: -
cdr3_aa: CSAYSRVLSTEAFF
cdr3_nt: TGCAGCGCTTATTCCAGGGTACTGAGCACTGAAGCTTTCTTT

clone_size: once
j_call: TRBJ1-5
v_call: TRBV10-1
d_call: -
cdr3_aa: CARSRTGNQPQHF
cdr3_nt: TGCGCCAGGTCTAGGACGGGGAATCAGCCCCAGCATTTT

clone_size: -
j_call: TRBJ1-4
v_call: TRBV18
d_call: -
cdr3_aa: CASSPPTGPRGEKLFF
cdr3_nt: TGTGCCAGCTCACCCCCGACAGGACCCCGCGGGGAAAAACTGTTTTTT

clone_size: -
j_call: TRBJ2-2
v_call: TRBV28
d_call: -
cdr3_aa: CASSSLGRANTGELFF
cdr3_nt: TGTGCCAGCAGTTCCCTTGGGCGGGCGAACACCGGGGAGCTGTTTTTT

clone_size: -
j_call: TRBJ1-4
v_call: TRBV3-1/TRBV3-2
d_call: TRBD1
cdr3_aa: CASSRRQGPNEKLFF
cdr3_nt: TGTGCCAGCAGCCGAAGACAGGGCCCTAATGAAAAACTGTTTTTT

clone_size: -
j_call: TRBJ1-5
v_call: TRBV4-3
d_call: -
cdr3_aa: CASSQEWQVEFNQPQHF
cdr3_nt: TGCGCCAGCAGCCAAGAATGGCAGGTCGAATTCAATCAGCCCCAGCATTTT

clone_size: once
j_call: TRBJ1-2
v_call: TRBV19
d_call: -
cdr3_aa: CASSPDKTNYGYTF
cdr3_nt: TGTGCCAGTAGTCCGGACAAGACTAACTATGGCTACACCTTC

clone_size: -
j_call: TRBJ2-1
v_call: TRBV24-1
d_call: TRBD1
cdr3_aa: CATSDSGQGAHNEQFF
cdr3_nt: TGTGCCACCAGTGATTCGGGACAGGGGGCCCACAATGAGCAGTTCTTC

clone_size: -
j_call: TRBJ1-5
v_call: TRBV6-5
d_call: TRBD1
cdr3_aa: CASSLAGGNQPQHF
cdr3_nt: TGTGCCAGCTCCCTGGCAGGGGGTAATCAGCCCCAGCATTTT

clone_size: -
j_call: TRBJ1-6
v_call: TRBV12-5
d_call: TRBD1
cdr3_aa: CASGLVPPTGGSNSPLHF
cdr3_nt: TGTGCTAGTGGTTTGGTACCCCCGACAGGGGGCAGCAATTCACCCCTCCACTTT

clone_size: -
j_call: TRBJ1-5
v_call: TRBV18
d_call: -
cdr3_aa: CASSTTPGTQSNQPQHF
cdr3_nt: TGTGCCAGCTCAACGACACCCGGGACACAGAGCAATCAGCCCCAGCATTTT

clone_size: -
j_call: TRBJ2-3
v_call: TRBV3-1/TRBV3-2
d_call: -
cdr3_aa: CASSLRVGSTDTQYF
cdr3_nt: TGTGCCAGCAGCTTGAGGGTAGGGAGCACAGATACGCAGTATTTT

clone_size: -
j_call: TRBJ1-2
v_call: TRBV18
d_call: -
cdr3_aa: CASSLDRNYGYTF
cdr3_nt: TGTGCCAGCTCACTGGACAGAAACTATGGCTACACCTTC

clone_size: -
j_call: TRBJ2-2
v_call: TRBV6-5
d_call: -
cdr3_aa: CASDRSTGELFF
cdr3_nt: TGTGCCAGCGATAGAAGCACCGGGGAGCTGTTTTTT

clone_size: -
j_call: TRBJ1-1
v_call: TRBV2
d_call: -
cdr3_aa: CASSYSKNTEAFF
cdr3_nt: TGTGCCAGCAGTTACAGCAAGAACACTGAAGCTTTCTTT

clone_size: -
j_call: TRBJ1-1
v_call: TRBV9
d_call: TRBD1
cdr3_aa: CASSANPGGGYTEAFF
cdr3_nt: TGTGCCAGCAGCGCTAACCCAGGAGGGGGCTACACTGAAGCTTTCTTT

clone_size: once
j_call: TRBJ1-6
v_call: TRBV9
d_call: TRBD1
cdr3_aa: CASSVGWDRNNSPLHF
cdr3_nt: TGTGCCAGCAGCGTAGGATGGGACAGGAATAATTCACCCCTCCACTTT

clone_size: -
j_call: TRBJ1-1
v_call: TRBV6-2/TRBV6-3
d_call: -
cdr3_aa: CASSYPPTPAFF
cdr3_nt: TGTGCCAGCAGTTACCCTCCTACCCCGGCTTTCTTT

clone_size: once
j_call: TRBJ1-5
v_call: TRBV15
d_call: -
cdr3_aa: CATIRGGGGLNQPQHF
cdr3_nt: TGTGCCACCATACGAGGGGGGGGCGGGTTAAATCAGCCCCAGCATTTT

clone_size: -
j_call: TRBJ2-7
v_call: TRBV11-3
d_call: TRBD1
cdr3_aa: CASSFPRTGLTYEQYF
cdr3_nt: TGTGCCAGCAGCTTCCCCAGGACAGGGCTGACCTACGAGCAGTACTTC

clone_size: -
j_call: TRBJ1-6
v_call: TRBV3-1/TRBV3-2
d_call: -
cdr3_aa: CASSQGWAINSPLHF
cdr3_nt: TGTGCCAGCAGCCAAGGATGGGCCATCAATTCACCCCTCCACTTT

clone_size: once
j_call: TRBJ1-5
v_call: TRBV7-8
d_call: TRBD1
cdr3_aa: CASSSQGAGQPQHF
cdr3_nt: TGTGCCAGCAGCTCACAGGGGGCTGGGCAGCCCCAGCATTTT

clone_size: -
j_call: TRBJ2-5
v_call: TRBV27
d_call: TRBD1
cdr3_aa: CASADRGLETQYF
cdr3_nt: TGTGCCAGTGCCGACAGGGGGCTTGAGACCCAGTACTTC

clone_size: -
j_call: TRBJ2-1
v_call: TRBV9
d_call: -
cdr3_aa: CASHPTGSYNEQFF
cdr3_nt: TGTGCCAGCCATCCGACTGGAAGCTACAATGAGCAGTTCTTC

clone_size: once
j_call: TRBJ2-7
v_call: TRBV6-5
d_call: -
cdr3_aa: CASKPTGLLYEQYF
cdr3_nt: TGTGCCAGCAAACCGACAGGTTTACTTTACGAGCAGTACTTC

clone_size: -
j_call: TRBJ1-5
v_call: TRBV2
d_call: -
cdr3_aa: CASSDNAFRGQPQHF
cdr3_nt: TGTGCCAGCAGTGATAACGCGTTTCGAGGACAGCCCCAGCATTTT

clone_size: -
j_call: TRBJ2-3
v_call: TRBV7-6
d_call: -
cdr3_aa: CASSHPGNTQYF
cdr3_nt: TGTGCCAGCAGCCATCCGGGGAATACGCAGTATTTT

clone_size: few
j_call: TRBJ2-7
v_call: TRBV29-1
d_call: TRBD2
cdr3_aa: CSVSASGGYEQYF
cdr3_nt: TGCAGCGTCTCGGCGAGCGGGGGCTACGAGCAGTACTTC

clone_size: -
j_call: TRBJ2-7
v_call: TRBV29-1
d_call: TRBD2
cdr3_aa: CSVQVGRESSYEQYF
cdr3_nt: TGCAGCGTCCAAGTAGGGCGGGAGAGCTCTTACGAGCAGTACTTC

clone_size: once
j_call: TRBJ1-1
v_call: TRBV7-9
d_call: TRBD1
cdr3_aa: CASSLLFLRGRLNTEAFF
cdr3_nt: TGTGCCAGCAGCCTCCTTTTCTTGAGGGGGCGCCTGAACACTGAAGCTTTCTTT

clone_size: -
j_call: TRBJ1-3
v_call: TRBV7-9
d_call: TRBD1
cdr3_aa: CASSFRQGISGNTIYF
cdr3_nt: TGTGCCAGCAGCTTTAGACAGGGGATCTCTGGAAACACCATATATTTT

clone_size: once
j_call: TRBJ1-1
v_call: TRBV5-1
d_call: -
cdr3_aa: CASSPQGLDTEAFF
cdr3_nt: TGCGCCAGCAGCCCGCAGGGTCTAGACACTGAAGCTTTCTTT

clone_size: -
j_call: TRBJ1-4
v_call: TRBV4-2
d_call: -
cdr3_aa: CASSQGMGGKEKLFF
cdr3_nt: TGTGCCAGCAGCCAGGGGATGGGGGGGAAGGAAAAACTGTTTTTT

clone_size: few
j_call: TRBJ2-3
v_call: TRBV7-2
d_call: -
cdr3_aa: CASSPDRSTDTQYF
cdr3_nt: TGTGCCAGCAGCCCGGACAGAAGCACAGATACGCAGTATTTT

clone_size: few
j_call: TRBJ1-1
v_call: TRBV10-3
d_call: -
cdr3_aa: CAIHPGDRGTEAFF
cdr3_nt: TGTGCCATCCATCCGGGGGATCGGGGGACTGAAGCTTTCTTT

clone_size: -
j_call: TRBJ1-1
v_call: TRBV6-5
d_call: -
cdr3_aa: CASSELLNTEAFF
cdr3_nt: TGTGCCAGCAGCGAGTTACTGAACACTGAAGCTTTCTTT

clone_size: -
j_call: TRBJ2-7
v_call: TRBV5-1
d_call: -
cdr3_aa: CARPQGFHYEQYF
cdr3_nt: TGCGCCCGCCCACAGGGCTTCCATTACGAGCAGTACTTC

clone_size: -
j_call: TRBJ2-2
v_call: TRBV30
d_call: -
cdr3_aa: CAWSSQAGELFF
cdr3_nt: TGTGCCTGGAGTAGTCAGGCCGGGGAGCTGTTTTTT

clone_size: -
j_call: TRBJ2-7
v_call: TRBV27
d_call: TRBD1
cdr3_aa: CASSFGTGGLEQYF
cdr3_nt: TGTGCCAGCAGCTTCGGGACAGGGGGCCTCGAGCAGTACTTC

clone_size: few
j_call: TRBJ1-6
v_call: TRBV18
d_call: TRBD1
cdr3_aa: CASSPPVTGGWDSPLHF
cdr3_nt: TGTGCCAGCTCACCACCGGTGACAGGGGGATGGGATTCACCCCTCCACTTT

clone_size: -
j_call: TRBJ1-6
v_call: TRBV2
d_call: TRBD1
cdr3_aa: CASSHRGMRPSYNSPLHF
cdr3_nt: TGTGCCAGCAGTCACAGGGGCATGCGTCCATCCTATAATTCACCCCTCCACTTT

clone_size: -
j_call: TRBJ2-5
v_call: TRBV2
d_call: TRBD1
cdr3_aa: CASSWTGGKETQYF
cdr3_nt: TGTGCCAGCAGTTGGACAGGGGGCAAAGAGACCCAGTACTTC

clone_size: -
j_call: TRBJ1-4
v_call: TRBV21-1
d_call: -
cdr3_aa: CASSKPQTLNDDGGLREKLFF
cdr3_nt: TGTGCCAGCAGCAAACCCCAAACCTTAAACGACGACGGGGGGCTAAGGGAAAAACTGTTTTTT

clone_size: -
j_call: TRBJ2-3
v_call: TRBV5-1
d_call: TRBD1
cdr3_aa: CASSKPGQGGDTQYF
cdr3_nt: TGCGCCAGCAGCAAACCGGGACAGGGGGGAGATACGCAGTATTTT

clone_size: -
j_call: TRBJ2-7
v_call: TRBV14
d_call: -
cdr3_aa: CASSPLQGGKDEQYF
cdr3_nt: TGTGCCAGCAGTCCTCTACAGGGGGGGAAAGACGAGCAGTACTTC

clone_size: -
j_call: TRBJ2-3
v_call: TRBV10-3
d_call: TRBD1
cdr3_aa: CAISEADRGRTDTQYF
cdr3_nt: TGTGCCATCAGTGAGGCGGACAGGGGTCGCACAGATACGCAGTATTTT

clone_size: -
j_call: TRBJ1-1
v_call: TRBV19
d_call: TRBD1
cdr3_aa: CASSIRTGGASIAEAFF
cdr3_nt: TGTGCCAGTAGTATTCGGACAGGGGGCGCGTCTATCGCTGAAGCTTTCTTT

clone_size: few
j_call: TRBJ2-7
v_call: TRBV4-1
d_call: -
cdr3_aa: CASSPLEGYEQYF
cdr3_nt: TGCGCCAGCAGCCCCCTGGAGGGCTACGAGCAGTACTTC